A selection of T cell receptor beta chains follows, all from one sample in a study of shared clonotypes between healthy human individuals. Produced via immunoSEQ multiplex PCR; TCRdb's table is partial and in-frame only. The sample has about 980,000 clones, over 75% seen once. What was sequenced was memory CD4+ T cells sorted from blood. The source is a man aged 18-30 years in good health. CDR3s include the opening cysteine and the closing phenylalanine or tryptophan. D genes are given only for firm matches. The size field is filled for only some rows; it gives once, few, many or a size class.

V: TRBV19; size: -; J: TRBJ1-1; D: TRBD1; CDR3: CASTRGLMNTEAFF; DNA: TGTGCCAGTACAAGGGGGCTAATGAACACTGAAGCTTTCTTT
V: TRBV11-2; size: -; J: TRBJ2-7; D: TRBD2; CDR3: CASSRRPGLRITYEQYF; DNA: TGTGCCAGCAGCCGAAGGCCGGGACTAAGGATAACCTACGAGCAGTACTTC
V: TRBV10-3; size: once; J: TRBJ2-1; D: -; CDR3: CAISEPHRRGNDEQFF; DNA: TGTGCCATCAGTGAGCCCCACCGTAGGGGGAACGATGAGCAGTTCTTC
V: TRBV7-8; size: -; J: TRBJ2-7; D: TRBD2; CDR3: CASSLASWGSGRGEQYF; DNA: TGTGCCAGCAGCTTAGCGTCATGGGGAAGCGGGAGGGGCGAGCAGTACTTC
V: TRBV5-1; size: few; J: TRBJ2-2; D: -; CDR3: CASSLERATGELFF; DNA: TGCGCCAGCAGCTTGGAGCGGGCCACCGGGGAGCTGTTTTTT
V: TRBV7-2; size: -; J: TRBJ2-5; D: TRBD2; CDR3: CASSWRTGLAGLETQYF; DNA: TGTGCCAGCAGCTGGCGCACGGGACTAGCGGGACTAGAGACCCAGTACTTC
V: TRBV14; size: few; J: TRBJ1-1; D: -; CDR3: CASSQSYEAFF; DNA: TGTGCCAGCAGCCAGTCATACGAGGCTTTCTTT
V: TRBV4-3; size: once; J: TRBJ2-3; D: -; CDR3: CASSQARLVTDTQYF; DNA: TGCGCCAGCAGCCAGGCCAGACTAGTCACAGATACGCAGTATTTT
V: TRBV30; size: -; J: TRBJ2-1; D: -; CDR3: CAWSGGAGNEQFF; DNA: TGTGCCTGGAGTGGGGGGGCAGGCAATGAGCAGTTCTTC
V: TRBV30; size: -; J: TRBJ2-3; D: -; CDR3: CAWSPRLADTQYF; DNA: TGTGCCTGGAGTCCGCGATTAGCAGATACGCAGTATTTT
V: TRBV6-5; size: -; J: TRBJ1-2; D: -; CDR3: CASSYRRSHGYTF; DNA: TGTGCCAGCAGTTACCGGAGAAGCCATGGCTACACCTTC
V: TRBV7-2; size: -; J: TRBJ2-7; D: -; CDR3: CASSLVAGAVRSYEQYF; DNA: TGTGCCAGCAGCTTAGTTGCGGGGGCGGTGAGAAGCTACGAGCAGTACTTC
V: TRBV6-1; size: -; J: TRBJ1-3; D: -; CDR3: CASSERSRVSGNTIYF; DNA: TGTGCCAGCAGTGAACGGTCTAGGGTTTCGGGAAACACCATATATTTT
V: TRBV5-1; size: -; J: TRBJ2-3; D: -; CDR3: CASRGQGDTDTQYF; DNA: TGCGCCAGCAGGGGACAAGGAGACACAGATACGCAGTATTTT
V: TRBV9; size: -; J: TRBJ2-7; D: -; CDR3: CASSSGRAAEQYF; DNA: TGTGCCAGCAGCTCCGGGAGAGCAGCCGAGCAGTACTTC
V: TRBV30; size: few; J: TRBJ1-3; D: -; CDR3: CAWSGGQAGNTIYF; DNA: TGTGCCTGGAGTGGAGGGCAGGCTGGAAACACCATATATTTT
V: TRBV5-1; size: once; J: TRBJ2-7; D: TRBD2; CDR3: CASSLLGAGLAGRSYEQYF; DNA: TGCGCCAGCAGCTTGTTAGGCGCCGGGCTAGCGGGGCGCTCCTACGAGCAGTACTTC
V: TRBV7-3; size: -; J: TRBJ1-1; D: -; CDR3: CASSLKGGTEAFF; DNA: TGTGCCAGCAGCTTAAAAGGGGGAACTGAAGCTTTCTTT
V: TRBV5-1; size: -; J: TRBJ2-1; D: TRBD2; CDR3: CASSLEGTSVGNEQFF; DNA: TGCGCCAGCAGCTTGGAAGGGACTAGCGTGGGCAATGAGCAGTTCTTC
V: TRBV7-2; size: -; J: TRBJ2-7; D: -; CDR3: CASSSPGGWVSYEQYF; DNA: TGTGCCAGCAGTTCCCCAGGGGGGTGGGTTAGTTACGAGCAGTACTTC
V: TRBV10-3; size: few; J: TRBJ1-5; D: -; CDR3: CAISESGGTGPGPQHF; DNA: TGTGCCATCAGTGAGTCGGGGGGGACGGGCCCAGGGCCCCAGCATTTT
V: TRBV19; size: -; J: TRBJ1-5; D: TRBD1; CDR3: CASSRLGDSDQPQHF; DNA: TGTGCCAGTAGTCGGCTGGGGGACAGCGATCAGCCCCAGCATTTT
V: TRBV27; size: -; J: TRBJ2-2; D: -; CDR3: CASRLRGQNTGELFF; DNA: TGTGCCAGCCGATTGCGGGGGCAGAACACCGGGGAGCTGTTTTTT
V: TRBV7-9; size: -; J: TRBJ2-6; D: TRBD2; CDR3: CASRRTSGSSGANVLTF; DNA: TGTGCCAGCAGGAGGACTAGCGGGTCGTCTGGGGCCAACGTCCTGACTTTC
V: TRBV19; size: few; J: TRBJ1-5; D: -; CDR3: CASSSGGRQPQHF; DNA: TGTGCCAGTAGTTCCGGAGGGAGGCAGCCCCAGCATTTT
V: TRBV10-3; size: -; J: TRBJ2-7; D: TRBD2; CDR3: CAIRPYSGGAAEQYF; DNA: TGTGCCATCAGACCCTATAGCGGGGGGGCGGCCGAGCAGTACTTC
V: TRBV4-3; size: -; J: TRBJ1-6; D: -; CDR3: CASSQETGLLNSPLHF; DNA: TGCGCCAGCAGCCAAGAGACGGGACTCCTTAATTCACCCCTCCACTTT
V: TRBV18; size: -; J: TRBJ1-1; D: TRBD1; CDR3: CASSPPGQGNLEAFF; DNA: TGTGCCAGCTCACCCCCGGGACAGGGGAACCTTGAAGCTTTCTTT
V: TRBV4-3; size: -; J: TRBJ1-2; D: -; CDR3: CASSHISDRSYGYTF; DNA: TGCGCCAGCAGCCACATTTCGGACAGAAGTTATGGCTACACCTTC
V: TRBV6-1; size: few; J: TRBJ1-2; D: -; CDR3: CASRWLEANYGYTF; DNA: TGTGCCAGCAGGTGGTTGGAGGCAAACTATGGCTACACCTTC
V: TRBV7-8; size: -; J: TRBJ2-1; D: -; CDR3: CASSLEGSSYNEQFF; DNA: TGTGCCAGCAGCTTAGAGGGGAGCTCCTACAATGAGCAGTTCTTC
V: TRBV25-1; size: -; J: TRBJ1-1; D: -; CDR3: CASSERPGATEAFF; DNA: TGTGCCAGCAGTGAACGGCCAGGGGCCACTGAAGCTTTCTTT
V: TRBV18; size: few; J: TRBJ1-6; D: TRBD1; CDR3: CASSPDRDRALHF; DNA: TGTGCCAGCTCACCAGACAGGGATCGGGCCCTCCACTTT
V: TRBV5-1; size: -; J: TRBJ2-3; D: -; CDR3: CASSYGTDTDTQYF; DNA: TGCGCCAGCAGCTACGGCACAGACACAGATACGCAGTATTTT
V: TRBV5-6; size: once; J: TRBJ2-3; D: TRBD2; CDR3: CASSPGLAPYGADTQYF; DNA: TGTGCCAGCAGCCCGGGACTAGCTCCCTACGGGGCAGATACGCAGTATTTT
V: TRBV6-5; size: -; J: TRBJ1-5; D: TRBD1; CDR3: CASVRKTGGQPQHF; DNA: TGTGCCAGCGTGAGGAAGACAGGGGGTCAGCCCCAGCATTTT
V: TRBV5-6; size: once; J: TRBJ1-2; D: -; CDR3: CASTDLGGNYGYTF; DNA: TGTGCCAGCACCGACCTTGGGGGGAACTATGGCTACACCTTC
V: TRBV7-9; size: -; J: TRBJ2-7; D: TRBD2; CDR3: CASSSPHAGGFYEQYF; DNA: TGTGCCAGCAGCTCACCCCATGCGGGAGGGTTTTACGAGCAGTACTTC
V: TRBV9; size: -; J: TRBJ2-4; D: -; CDR3: CASSGEAKNIQYF; DNA: TGTGCCAGCAGCGGGGAGGCCAAAAACATTCAGTACTTC
V: TRBV9; size: -; J: TRBJ2-1; D: -; CDR3: CASSPRDRSYNEQFF; DNA: TGTGCCAGCAGCCCCAGGGACCGCTCCTACAATGAGCAGTTCTTC
V: TRBV6-5; size: -; J: TRBJ1-6; D: -; CDR3: CASSYTRGRENSPLHF; DNA: TGTGCCAGCAGTTACACCCGGGGGCGAGAGAATTCACCCCTCCACTTT
V: TRBV19; size: -; J: TRBJ1-2; D: -; CDR3: CASSIEIATDGYTF; DNA: TGTGCCAGTAGTATAGAGATAGCCACGGATGGCTACACCTTC
V: TRBV5-4; size: -; J: TRBJ2-5; D: TRBD1; CDR3: CASSLVRKGALETQYF; DNA: TGTGCCAGCAGCTTGGTTCGGAAGGGGGCTCTTGAGACCCAGTACTTC
V: TRBV7-9; size: -; J: TRBJ1-1; D: -; CDR3: CASSLVLGSSEAFF; DNA: TGTGCCAGCAGCTTAGTTCTAGGGAGTTCTGAAGCTTTCTTT
V: TRBV2; size: many; J: TRBJ1-4; D: -; CDR3: CASNKGEKLFF; DNA: TGTGCCAGCAATAAAGGTGAAAAACTGTTTTTT
V: TRBV5-6; size: once; J: TRBJ2-2; D: -; CDR3: CASSKPYATGELFF; DNA: TGTGCCAGCAGCAAACCCTACGCGACCGGGGAGCTGTTTTTT
V: TRBV2; size: -; J: TRBJ2-1; D: -; CDR3: CASTPVSGEFF; DNA: TGTGCCAGCACCCCGGTCTCCGGGGAATTCTTC
V: TRBV6-5; size: -; J: TRBJ1-1; D: TRBD1; CDR3: CASSYSTGRTFF; DNA: TGTGCCAGCAGTTACTCGACAGGGAGGACTTTCTTT
V: TRBV2; size: -; J: TRBJ2-7; D: -; CDR3: CASRYRATYEQYF; DNA: TGTGCCAGCAGGTACAGGGCAACCTACGAGCAGTACTTC
V: TRBV7-2; size: -; J: TRBJ2-2; D: TRBD2; CDR3: CASSLAVAGVAGELFF; DNA: TGTGCCAGCAGCTTAGCGGTAGCGGGAGTCGCCGGGGAGCTGTTTTTT
V: TRBV28; size: -; J: TRBJ1-2; D: TRBD1; CDR3: CAILGQAGGYTF; DNA: TGTGCCATCCTCGGACAGGCGGGTGGCTACACCTTC
V: TRBV6-5; size: -; J: TRBJ2-5; D: TRBD2; CDR3: CASSYQGLAWQTQYF; DNA: TGTGCCAGCAGTTACCAGGGACTAGCGTGGCAGACCCAGTACTTC
V: TRBV7-9; size: -; J: TRBJ2-3; D: -; CDR3: CASSPTGGRDTQYF; DNA: TGTGCCAGCAGCCCAACCGGAGGGCGAGATACGCAGTATTTT
V: TRBV9; size: -; J: TRBJ2-5; D: -; CDR3: CASSGGVETQYF; DNA: TGTGCCAGCAGCGGGGGCGTCGAGACCCAGTACTTC
V: TRBV6-6; size: -; J: TRBJ2-7; D: TRBD1; CDR3: CASSARGQRPSYEQYF; DNA: TGTGCCAGCAGTGCCCGGGGACAGCGACCCTCCTACGAGCAGTACTTC
V: TRBV5-1; size: once; J: TRBJ2-7; D: TRBD1; CDR3: CASSLQGAAYEQYF; DNA: TGCGCCAGCAGCTTACAGGGGGCGGCTTACGAGCAGTACTTC
V: TRBV9; size: -; J: TRBJ1-4; D: TRBD1; CDR3: CASSVGQGVGKLFF; DNA: TGTGCCAGCAGCGTAGGGCAGGGGGTCGGAAAACTGTTTTTT
V: TRBV12-5; size: few; J: TRBJ1-2; D: TRBD1; CDR3: CASGQSGTVTYYGYTF; DNA: TGTGCTAGTGGTCAATCAGGGACAGTGACATACTATGGCTACACCTTC
V: TRBV19; size: -; J: TRBJ1-4; D: -; CDR3: CAPRIDGVNEKLFF; DNA: TGTGCTCCGCGGATAGACGGAGTAAATGAAAAACTGTTTTTT
V: TRBV5-6; size: -; J: TRBJ2-5; D: -; CDR3: CASRFWARETQYF; DNA: TGTGCCAGCAGATTCTGGGCCCGGGAGACCCAGTACTTC